Ten or more counts support the clone carrying this T cell receptor beta chain. The data belong to a study of T cells after yellow fever vaccination. This CDR3 region has 11 residues. Per germline, CDR1 SQVTM and CDR2 ANQGSEA. Deletions cut 3 bases from V and 5 bases from J, with 5 bases between. Generation of TCR cDNA used 5'RACE template switching (which added a universal primer site and UMIs). TCRdb called the 5' RACE reads again in MiXCR, with one record for every CDR3 protein. The sample lists 300,000 to 350,000 distinct CDR3 sequences, roughly 8% occurring once. This chain links TRBV29-1 with TRBJ2-1; the D gene is possibly TRBD1 (5 bases). The sequenced sample was PBMCs, obtained around 45 days after the first yellow fever vaccination. The source is a man younger than 30 who received the YFV17D yellow fever vaccine. CDR3 protein: CSVDRDNEQFF. The CDR3 DNA follows: TGCAGCGTTGACAGGGACAATGAGCAGTTCTTC.